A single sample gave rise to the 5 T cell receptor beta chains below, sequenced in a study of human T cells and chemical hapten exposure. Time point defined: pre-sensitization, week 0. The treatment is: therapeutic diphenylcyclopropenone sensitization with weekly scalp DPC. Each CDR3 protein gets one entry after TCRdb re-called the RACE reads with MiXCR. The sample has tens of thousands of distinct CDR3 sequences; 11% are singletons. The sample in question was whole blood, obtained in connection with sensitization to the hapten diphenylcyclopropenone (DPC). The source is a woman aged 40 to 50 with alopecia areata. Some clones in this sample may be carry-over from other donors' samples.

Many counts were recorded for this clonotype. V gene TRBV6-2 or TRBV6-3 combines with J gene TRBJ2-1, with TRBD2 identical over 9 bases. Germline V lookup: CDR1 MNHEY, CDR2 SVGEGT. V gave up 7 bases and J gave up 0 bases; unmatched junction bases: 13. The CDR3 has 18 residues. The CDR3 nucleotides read TGTGCCAGCACCAACGGGACTAGCACCCCAAGCTCCTACAATGAGCAGTTCTTC. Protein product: CASTNGTSTPSSYNEQFF.

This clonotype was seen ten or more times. CDR3 DNA sequence: TGCAGCTTGGGGAACATGGGCACTGAAGCTTTCTTT. Protein: CSLGNMGTEAFF. This chain connects TRBV29-1 to TRBJ1-1; the D is unclear. V was cut by 8 bases and J by 4 bases, with 14 bases left in between. Germline V gene lookup returns CDR1 SQVTM and CDR2 ANQGSEA. The CDR3 totals 12 residues.

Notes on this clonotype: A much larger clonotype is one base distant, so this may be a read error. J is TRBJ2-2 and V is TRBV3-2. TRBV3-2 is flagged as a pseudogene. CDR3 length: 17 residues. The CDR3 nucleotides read TGTGCCAGCAGCCAAGATATAAACGGGGTAGTGACCGGGGAGCTGTTTTTT. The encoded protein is CASSQDINGVVTGELFF.

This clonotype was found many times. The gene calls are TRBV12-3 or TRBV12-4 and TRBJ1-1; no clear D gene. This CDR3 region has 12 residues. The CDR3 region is CAVVSLNTEAFF. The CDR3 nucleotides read TGTGCTGTGGTCAGCTTGAACACTGAAGCTTTCTTT.

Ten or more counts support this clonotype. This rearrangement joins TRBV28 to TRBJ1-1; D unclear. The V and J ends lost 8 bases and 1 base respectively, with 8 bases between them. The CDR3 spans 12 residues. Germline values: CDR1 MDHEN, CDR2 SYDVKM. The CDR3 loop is CASQTWNTEAFF. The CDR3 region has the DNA TGTGCCAGCCAAACATGGAACACTGAAGCTTTCTTT.